The 18 T cell receptor beta chains below come from one sample, sequenced in a study of T cells in localized non-small cell lung cancer. Profiling relied on immunoSEQ multiplex PCR, and the TCRdb table lists in-frame clones only, not all of them. The sample has 50,000 to 55,000 clones; approximately 83% are singletons. This sample comprised peripheral blood mononuclear cells, obtained before any cancer treatment. The receptors were gathered from a man between 40 and 69 years old with stage III lung adenocarcinoma.

As for this clone: An end of the junction does not agree with germline; a read error may underlie this. The genes are TRBV7-6 and TRBJ1-2; TRBD1 is a possible D gene (5 bases). The germline V gene encodes CDR1 SGHVS and CDR2 FNYEAQ. This CDR3 comprises 13 residues. CDR3 coding DNA: TGTGCCAGCAGCGGTCAGGGAGACTATGGCTACGCCTTC. Translation: CASSGQGDYGYAF.

The V gene is TRBV7-2, the J gene TRBJ2-7; D uncertain. Per the germline V gene, CDR1 is SGHTA and CDR2 is FQGNSA. V was trimmed by 1 base and J by 0 bases, leaving 19 bases between them. The CDR3 has 18 amino acids. CDR3 loop: CASSLVGLDGISSYEQYF. The CDR3 DNA reads TGTGCCAGCAGCTTAGTCGGGCTCGACGGCATAAGCTCCTACGAGCAGTACTTC.

The chain combines TRBV20-1 with TRBJ2-7; D call uncertain. CDR3 length: 11 residues. Germline V gives CDR1 DFQATT, CDR2 SNEGSKA (reference sequence). With 5 bases removed from V and 1 base from J, the gap between germline ends came to 6 bases. CDR3 protein: CSARASYEQYF. In DNA form, the CDR3 reads TGCAGTGCTCGGGCTTCCTACGAGCAGTACTTC.

The rearrangement joins TRBV9 to TRBJ2-1, with 9 bases identical to TRBD2. Germline CDR1 reads SGDLS; CDR2 reads YYNGEE. The CDR3 is 14 amino acids. Losses at the gene ends were 7 bases for V and 6 bases for J; bases not matched to a gene: 8. The CDR3 DNA is TGTGCCAGCCCCCTAGCGGGAAGCTCCAATGAGCAGTTCTTC. It is translated as CASPLAGSSNEQFF.

The chain recombines TRBV2 with TRBJ2-5; 9 nucleotides agree with TRBD2. Germline trimming cut 3 bases from V and 4 bases from J; bases unmatched to any gene: 6. CDR1 SNHLY and CDR2 FYNNEI come from the germline V gene. The CDR3 has 15 residues. This CDR3 reads CASSDGGGARETQYF. CDR3 DNA sequence: TGTGCCAGCAGTGACGGCGGGGGGGCCAGAGAGACCCAGTACTTC.

This clone was seen a single time. This chain connects TRBV6-5 to TRBJ2-7, with D perhaps TRBD1 (6 bases). CDR3 length: 15 amino acids. Germline V lookup: CDR1 MNHEY, CDR2 SVGAGI. Trimming left V 0 bases short and J 2 bases short, with 11 bases between. CDR3 DNA: TGTGCCAGCAGTTACTCGACAGGCAGCCCCTACGAGCAGTACTTC. The encoded protein is CASSYSTGSPYEQYF.

The chain couples TRBV10-3 to TRBJ1-5; D is ambiguous. The CDR3 consists of 12 residues. Trimming took 2 bases from V and 4 from J, leaving 3 bases between them. The germline V gene encodes CDR1 ENHRY and CDR2 SYGVKD. CDR3 in DNA: TGTGCCATCAGTGAGGGGAATCAGCCCCAGCATTTT. It encodes CAISEGNQPQHF.

J is TRBJ2-7 and V is TRBV21-1; the tabulated D call, TRBD2, remains unverified against the DNA. TRBV21-1 is designated a pseudogene. The CDR3 runs to 18 residues. CDR3: CASSRRNGGLTSGYEQYF. CDR3 DNA: TGTGCCAGCAGCAGGAGGAACGGCGGTTTGACTAGCGGCTACGAGCAGTACTTC.

V is TRBV5-1 and J is TRBJ2-3; either TRBD1 or TRBD2 may fit D (5 bases each). Deletions cut 0 bases from V and 4 bases from J, with 15 bases between. Germline-derived CDR1 and CDR2 are SGHRS and YFSETQ. The CDR3 is 16 amino acids. The CDR3 reads CASSLALGPVADTQYF. The CDR3 DNA sequence: TGCGCCAGCAGCTTGGCCTTGGGACCAGTTGCAGATACGCAGTATTTT.

This clone was detected only once. V gene TRBV19 combines with J gene TRBJ2-5, with 7 bases that match TRBD1. With V trimmed by 7 bases and J by 7 bases, 12 bases remained unmatched. The CDR3 has 14 amino acids. Germline V gives CDR1 LNHDA, CDR2 SQIVND (reference sequence). The CDR3 loop reads CASTPGQPSGTQYF. CDR3 in DNA: TGTGCCAGTACCCCGGGACAGCCCAGCGGGACCCAGTACTTC.

The chain recombines TRBV30 with TRBJ2-1; unclear D gene. The CDR3 loop spans 13 amino acids. Germline loops: CDR1 GTSNPN, CDR2 SVGIG (reference sequence). Trimming stripped 0 bases from V and 1 base from J, with 4 bases between. The CDR3 nucleotides are TGTGCCTGGAGTGTAGTGTCCTACAATGAGCAGTTCTTC. Residues: CAWSVVSYNEQFF.

V usage is TRBV7-9 and J usage is TRBJ2-6; unclear D gene. The CDR3 covers 15 residues. Germline V lookup: CDR1 SEHNR, CDR2 FQNEAQ (reference sequence). Trimming stripped 4 bases from V and 0 bases from J, with 7 bases between. CDR3 region: CASSSQNSGANVLTF. Written as DNA, the CDR3 is TGTGCCAGCAGCTCGCAGAACTCTGGGGCCAACGTCCTGACTTTC.

By share, this clone counts as medium-sized. The CDR3 region is CASNPGTLSNEQFF. CDR3 bases: TGTGCCAGCAACCCCGGGACCCTAAGCAATGAGCAGTTCTTC. The chain has TRBV27 and TRBJ2-1; the D call may be TRBD1 or TRBD2 (5 bases each). CDR3 length equals 14 residues. Trimming pared 7 bases from V and 6 bases from J, leaving 16 bases between. The germline V gene encodes CDR1 MNHEY and CDR2 SMNVEV (reference sequence).

V gene TRBV13 combines with J gene TRBJ1-5, with D maybe TRBD1 (6 bases). This CDR3 is built from 14 residues. The V gene's germline CDR1 is PRHDT and CDR2 FYEKMQ (reference sequence). Trimming took 3 bases from V and 6 from J, leaving 12 bases between them. CDR3 residues: CASSFGGRSQPQHF. CDR3 bases: TGTGCCAGCAGCTTTGGGGGGCGCAGTCAGCCCCAGCATTTT.

The J gene is TRBJ1-1, the V gene TRBV6-5; maybe TRBD1 (6 bases). CDR3 length equals 13 residues. The V gene lost 6 bases and the J gene lost 3 bases, with 11 bases spanning the gap. The germline CDR1 and CDR2 sequences are MNHEY and SVGAGI. CDR3 in DNA: TGTGCCAGCAGCTCGGACAGAGACACTGAAGCTTTCTTT. Translation: CASSSDRDTEAFF.

The chain employs TRBV5-1 and TRBJ2-5; TRBD2 matches 7 bases. Germline V gene data show CDR1 as SGHRS and CDR2 as YFSETQ. This CDR3 contains 13 residues. Germline trimming cut 4 bases from V and 3 bases from J; bases unmatched to any gene: 3. The CDR3 sequence is CASSPGTKETQYF. The CDR3 DNA sequence: TGCGCCAGCAGCCCCGGGACTAAAGAGACCCAGTACTTC.

CDR3 sequence (DNA): TGTGCCAGCATAGAGGGACAGCAAGAGACCCAGTACTTC. Its protein is CASIEGQQETQYF. V is TRBV6-6 and J is TRBJ2-5; 7 bases match TRBD1. Trimming removed 7 bases from V and 2 bases from J; junction bases left unmatched: 4. CDR1 and CDR2 from the germline V gene are MNHNY and SVGAGI (reference sequence). This CDR3 is 13 amino acids long.

The chain uses TRBV5-1 and TRBJ2-2, with a tentative D call TRBD1 (5 bases). CDR3 length: 14 residues. Per the germline V gene, CDR1 is SGHRS and CDR2 is YFSETQ. Trimming shortened V by 0 bases and J by 5 bases, and 8 bases separated the two germline ends. CDR3 sequence (DNA): TGCGCCAGCAGCTTGGGGACAAAAACCGGGGAGCTGTTTTTT. Translating it yields CASSLGTKTGELFF.